Listed below are T cell receptor beta chains from one sample, sequenced in a study of blood T cell repertoires in COVID-19. Some clones are missing from TCRdb's copy, which holds only in-frame ones; the method was immunoSEQ multiplex PCR. The sample lists fewer than 350,000 clones, 89% occurring once. Specimen: PBMCs or T cells enriched from blood (not recorded which). These receptors originate from a man in his 60s who had recovered from COVID-19. The CDR3 runs from the conserved cysteine through the conserved F or W. The order of the fields is clone size, J gene, V gene, D gene, CDR3 DNA, CDR3 protein. D genes are given only for firm matches. Expanded clones get a size class; other rows say once, few or many, or leave the size out.

size: .; J: TRBJ2-5; V: TRBV11-2; D: TRBD2; DNA: TGTGCCAGCAGCTTGGGACTAGAGTGGCTAAAACGCTACCAAGAGACCCAGTACTTC; CDR3: CASSLGLEWLKRYQETQYF
size: .; J: TRBJ2-7; V: TRBV11-2; D: TRBD1; DNA: TGTGCCAGCAGCTCGGGACAGGGCGTCTACGAGCAGTACTTC; CDR3: CASSSGQGVYEQYF
size: .; J: TRBJ1-2; V: TRBV7-8; D: .; DNA: TGTGCCAGCAGCCCCCTAACCTATGGCTACACCTTC; CDR3: CASSPLTYGYTF
size: .; J: TRBJ1-3; V: TRBV2; D: .; DNA: TGTGCCAGCAGTGAAGCGATCTCCAGGGGCTCTGGAAACACCATATATTTT; CDR3: CASSEAISRGSGNTIYF
size: .; J: TRBJ1-5; V: TRBV23-1; D: TRBD1; DNA: TGCGCCAGCAGTCAGCAGATACAGGGGTTGACTAGTAGCAATCAGCCCCAGCATTTT; CDR3: CASSQQIQGLTSSNQPQHF
size: .; J: TRBJ1-5; V: TRBV6-2/TRBV6-3; D: .; DNA: TGTGCCAGCAGCAGGGACTCTAGCAATCAGCCCCAGCATTTT; CDR3: CASSRDSSNQPQHF
size: .; J: TRBJ2-3; V: TRBV5-1; D: TRBD2; DNA: TGCGCCAGCAGCTATGGGACTAGAGGGGCAGATACGCAGTATTTT; CDR3: CASSYGTRGADTQYF
size: .; J: TRBJ2-5; V: TRBV5-1; D: .; DNA: TGCGCCAGCAGCACGACAACGGCAGAGACCCAGTACTTC; CDR3: CASSTTTAETQYF
size: .; J: TRBJ2-2; V: TRBV5-6; D: .; DNA: TGTGCCAGCAGCTTGCGAGGACAAAACACCGGGGAGCTGTTTTTT; CDR3: CASSLRGQNTGELFF
size: .; J: TRBJ2-3; V: TRBV5-1; D: TRBD1; DNA: TGCGCCAGCAGCTCCGGGACAGTCGTCACAGATACGCAGTATTTT; CDR3: CASSSGTVVTDTQYF
size: .; J: TRBJ1-1; V: TRBV5-1; D: TRBD1; DNA: TGCGCCAGCAGCCCCTGGGGACAGGGGGGATCCACTGAAGCTTTCTTT; CDR3: CASSPWGQGGSTEAFF
size: once; J: TRBJ1-1; V: TRBV27; D: TRBD1; DNA: TGTGCCAGCATACGAGCCACGTACGACAGGGGGACGAGGATGAACACTGAAGCTTTCTTT; CDR3: CASIRATYDRGTRMNTEAFF
size: .; J: TRBJ2-7; V: TRBV24-1; D: TRBD1; DNA: TGTGCCACCAGTGCAGGGGGCCCCTACGAGCAGTACTTC; CDR3: CATSAGGPYEQYF
size: .; J: TRBJ2-5; V: TRBV28; D: .; DNA: TGTGCCAGCAGTTTATACGAGCCCCAAGAGACCCAGTACTTC; CDR3: CASSLYEPQETQYF
size: .; J: TRBJ2-3; V: TRBV7-3; D: TRBD2; DNA: TGTGCCAGCAGCCAAGGACTAGCGGGAGTTGATACGCAGTATTTT; CDR3: CASSQGLAGVDTQYF
size: .; J: TRBJ2-5; V: TRBV19; D: .; DNA: TGTGCCAGTAGTTACACCCGGGGAGATCAAGAGACCCAGTACTTC; CDR3: CASSYTRGDQETQYF
size: .; J: TRBJ1-6; V: TRBV6-6; D: .; DNA: TGTGCCAGCAGGCAGGGCAGACACTATAATTCACCCCTCCACTTT; CDR3: CASRQGRHYNSPLHF
size: .; J: TRBJ1-2; V: TRBV11-2; D: .; DNA: TGTGCCAGCAGCTTTGCAGGTTCCGGCTACACCTTC; CDR3: CASSFAGSGYTF
size: .; J: TRBJ2-5; V: TRBV7-2; D: .; DNA: TGTGCCAGCAGCTTATCGAGGAGTCAAGAGACCCAGTACTTC; CDR3: CASSLSRSQETQYF
size: .; J: TRBJ2-7; V: TRBV3-1/TRBV3-2; D: .; DNA: TGTGCCAGCAGCCAAGATATAGTTTCGGGCTACGAGCAGTACTTC; CDR3: CASSQDIVSGYEQYF
size: .; J: TRBJ1-1; V: TRBV6-5; D: .; DNA: TGTGCCAGCAGTTACTCCCGGGGAGGAGTCACTGAAGCTTTCTTT; CDR3: CASSYSRGGVTEAFF
size: .; J: TRBJ1-2; V: TRBV28; D: .; DNA: TGTGCCAGCAGTTCGCCTCCTGTGACAGTCTATGGCTACACCTTC; CDR3: CASSSPPVTVYGYTF
size: .; J: TRBJ2-2; V: TRBV25-1; D: .; DNA: TGTGCCAGCGGGCCAACCGGGGAGCTGTTTTTT; CDR3: CASGPTGELFF
size: .; J: TRBJ1-5; V: TRBV6-5; D: TRBD1; DNA: TGTGCCAGCAGTACAGGGGCTCAGCCCCAGCATTTT; CDR3: CASSTGAQPQHF
size: .; J: TRBJ2-1; V: TRBV6-2/TRBV6-3; D: .; DNA: TGTGCCAGCAGTTACTCGATCGAACAGACCTACTCCTACAATGAGCAGTTCTTC; CDR3: CASSYSIEQTYSYNEQFF
size: .; J: TRBJ2-2; V: TRBV6-4; D: TRBD2; DNA: TGTGCCAGCAGTGAATTCGCTAGCGGGGTAAACACCGGGGAGCTGTTTTTT; CDR3: CASSEFASGVNTGELFF
size: .; J: TRBJ2-1; V: TRBV24-1; D: .; DNA: TGTGCCACCAGTAATTCGAAGGGGCCAGCCGGGAATGAGCAGTTCTTC; CDR3: CATSNSKGPAGNEQFF